Below, 9 T cell receptor beta chains from the same sample are listed, as sequenced in a study of shared clonotypes between healthy human individuals. Assay: immunoSEQ multiplex PCR; the TCRdb copy retains only in-frame clones and omits some. The sample carries over a million clones, 95% to 99% recorded once. The sequenced material came from naive CD4+ T cells sorted from blood. Specified subset: CD45RA+ positively selected. The receptor source for this set is a man under 40 in good health.

The chain joins TRBV5-4 to TRBJ2-1; 8 bases are shared with TRBD1. J lost 8 bases, V lost 4 bases, and 8 bases had no gene match. Per germline, CDR1 SGHNT and CDR2 YYREEE (reference sequence). This CDR3 is 14 amino acids long. The CDR3 loop is CASSPTGESDEQFF. CDR3 coding DNA: TGTGCCAGCAGCCCGACAGGGGAATCAGATGAGCAGTTCTTC. Full variable domain (remainder filled in from reference TRBV5-4 and TRBJ2-1): ETGVTQSPTHLIKTRGQQVTLRCSSQSGHNTVSWYQQALGQGPQFIFQYYREEENGRGNFPPRFSGLQFPNYSSELNVNALELDDSALYLCASSPTGESDEQFFGPGTRLTVL.

This chain joins TRBV18 and TRBJ2-5; 9 bases are shared with TRBD1. Germline V CDR1 and CDR2: KGHSH, LQKENI. V shed 0 bases and J 5 bases; nucleotides not matched to a gene: 4. The CDR3 runs 15 residues. The CDR3 DNA reads as TGTGCCAGCTCACCACCAACAGGGGGCAGGGAGACCCAGTACTTC. As protein: CASSPPTGGRETQYF.

The chain carries TRBV29-1 and TRBJ2-3, with 9 bases lining up with TRBD1. Trimming removed 5 bases from V and 2 bases from J; junction bases left unmatched: 8. The CDR3 spans 15 residues. CDR1 is SQVTM and CDR2 is ANQGSEA in the germline V gene. The CDR3 DNA is TGCAGCGTTTCCGGGACAGGGAATCCCACAGATACGCAGTATTTT. This gives the protein CSVSGTGNPTDTQYF.

DNA of the CDR3: TGTGCCAGCAGTTCTAGGAGCCTCGGTACCTCCTACGAGCAGTACTTC. As protein: CASSSRSLGTSYEQYF. The V gene is TRBV2, the J gene TRBJ2-7; D uncertain. Germline loops: CDR1 SNHLY, CDR2 FYNNEI. This CDR3 is built from 16 residues. V was shortened by 5 bases and J by 0 bases, with 17 bases between the two germline ends.

The V gene is TRBV7-8, the J gene TRBJ2-5; 8 positions agree with TRBD2. CDR1 and CDR2 from the germline V gene are SGHVS and FQNEAQ. This CDR3 has 15 amino acids. V gave up 10 bases and J gave up 4 bases; unmatched junction bases: 14. CDR3 loop: CATSGGTLYGETQYF. CDR3 in DNA: TGTGCCACCTCGGGGGGGACTTTATACGGAGAGACCCAGTACTTC.

This clone occurred once. This sequence joins TRBV30 and TRBJ2-3; maybe TRBD2 (5 bases). The CDR3 spans 11 residues. Germline CDR1 and CDR2: GTSNPN and SVGIG (reference sequence). V lost 5 bases to trimming and J lost 5 bases, with 8 bases between them. DNA of the CDR3: TGTGCCTGGGTCGGGAAAGATACGCAGTATTTT. This translates into CAWVGKDTQYF.

The V and J genes are TRBV27 and TRBJ1-5, with a tentative D call TRBD1 (5 bases). V lost 6 bases, J lost 0 bases, and 12 bases lay in between. Germline loops: CDR1 MNHEY, CDR2 SMNVEV (reference sequence). The CDR3 has 15 residues. The CDR3 loop is CASRLGDGSNQPQHF. Written as DNA, the CDR3 is TGTGCCAGCAGGTTAGGGGACGGTAGCAATCAGCCCCAGCATTTT.

This chain links TRBV5-4 with TRBJ2-7, with TRBD1 matching 9 bases. V trimming: 3 bases; J trimming: 2 bases; junction bases outside the gene matches: 6. From germline, CDR1 is SGHNT and CDR2 YYREEE (reference sequence). This CDR3 comprises 15 residues. Written as DNA, the CDR3 is TGTGCCAGCAGCTACTGGGACAGGGTGACCTACGAGCAGTACTTC. Amino acids: CASSYWDRVTYEQYF.

Details on this clone: Other DNA variants within this sample encode the same CDR3. This chain joins TRBV18 and TRBJ2-7, with 9 bases aligning to TRBD1. The germline CDR1 and CDR2 sequences are KGHSH and LQKENI. With 6 bases clipped from V and 3 bases from J, the junction kept 6 bases outside the gene matches. The CDR3 length is 14 residues. The CDR3 sequence is CASSPGQGDYEQYF. CDR3 nucleotide sequence: TGTGCCAGCTCCCCGGGACAGGGTGACTACGAGCAGTACTTC.